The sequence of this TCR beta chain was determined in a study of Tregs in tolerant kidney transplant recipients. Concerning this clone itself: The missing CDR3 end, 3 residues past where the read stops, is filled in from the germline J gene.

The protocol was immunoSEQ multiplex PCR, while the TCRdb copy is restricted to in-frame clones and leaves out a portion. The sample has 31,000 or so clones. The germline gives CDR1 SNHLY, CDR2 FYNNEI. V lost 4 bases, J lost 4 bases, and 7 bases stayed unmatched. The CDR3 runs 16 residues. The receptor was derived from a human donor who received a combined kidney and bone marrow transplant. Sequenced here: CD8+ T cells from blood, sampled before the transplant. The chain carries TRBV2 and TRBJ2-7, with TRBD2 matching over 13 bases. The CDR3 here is CASSAGLAGLVYEQYF. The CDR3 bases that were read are TGTGCCAGCAGTGCGGGACTAGCGGGACTCGTATACGAG.